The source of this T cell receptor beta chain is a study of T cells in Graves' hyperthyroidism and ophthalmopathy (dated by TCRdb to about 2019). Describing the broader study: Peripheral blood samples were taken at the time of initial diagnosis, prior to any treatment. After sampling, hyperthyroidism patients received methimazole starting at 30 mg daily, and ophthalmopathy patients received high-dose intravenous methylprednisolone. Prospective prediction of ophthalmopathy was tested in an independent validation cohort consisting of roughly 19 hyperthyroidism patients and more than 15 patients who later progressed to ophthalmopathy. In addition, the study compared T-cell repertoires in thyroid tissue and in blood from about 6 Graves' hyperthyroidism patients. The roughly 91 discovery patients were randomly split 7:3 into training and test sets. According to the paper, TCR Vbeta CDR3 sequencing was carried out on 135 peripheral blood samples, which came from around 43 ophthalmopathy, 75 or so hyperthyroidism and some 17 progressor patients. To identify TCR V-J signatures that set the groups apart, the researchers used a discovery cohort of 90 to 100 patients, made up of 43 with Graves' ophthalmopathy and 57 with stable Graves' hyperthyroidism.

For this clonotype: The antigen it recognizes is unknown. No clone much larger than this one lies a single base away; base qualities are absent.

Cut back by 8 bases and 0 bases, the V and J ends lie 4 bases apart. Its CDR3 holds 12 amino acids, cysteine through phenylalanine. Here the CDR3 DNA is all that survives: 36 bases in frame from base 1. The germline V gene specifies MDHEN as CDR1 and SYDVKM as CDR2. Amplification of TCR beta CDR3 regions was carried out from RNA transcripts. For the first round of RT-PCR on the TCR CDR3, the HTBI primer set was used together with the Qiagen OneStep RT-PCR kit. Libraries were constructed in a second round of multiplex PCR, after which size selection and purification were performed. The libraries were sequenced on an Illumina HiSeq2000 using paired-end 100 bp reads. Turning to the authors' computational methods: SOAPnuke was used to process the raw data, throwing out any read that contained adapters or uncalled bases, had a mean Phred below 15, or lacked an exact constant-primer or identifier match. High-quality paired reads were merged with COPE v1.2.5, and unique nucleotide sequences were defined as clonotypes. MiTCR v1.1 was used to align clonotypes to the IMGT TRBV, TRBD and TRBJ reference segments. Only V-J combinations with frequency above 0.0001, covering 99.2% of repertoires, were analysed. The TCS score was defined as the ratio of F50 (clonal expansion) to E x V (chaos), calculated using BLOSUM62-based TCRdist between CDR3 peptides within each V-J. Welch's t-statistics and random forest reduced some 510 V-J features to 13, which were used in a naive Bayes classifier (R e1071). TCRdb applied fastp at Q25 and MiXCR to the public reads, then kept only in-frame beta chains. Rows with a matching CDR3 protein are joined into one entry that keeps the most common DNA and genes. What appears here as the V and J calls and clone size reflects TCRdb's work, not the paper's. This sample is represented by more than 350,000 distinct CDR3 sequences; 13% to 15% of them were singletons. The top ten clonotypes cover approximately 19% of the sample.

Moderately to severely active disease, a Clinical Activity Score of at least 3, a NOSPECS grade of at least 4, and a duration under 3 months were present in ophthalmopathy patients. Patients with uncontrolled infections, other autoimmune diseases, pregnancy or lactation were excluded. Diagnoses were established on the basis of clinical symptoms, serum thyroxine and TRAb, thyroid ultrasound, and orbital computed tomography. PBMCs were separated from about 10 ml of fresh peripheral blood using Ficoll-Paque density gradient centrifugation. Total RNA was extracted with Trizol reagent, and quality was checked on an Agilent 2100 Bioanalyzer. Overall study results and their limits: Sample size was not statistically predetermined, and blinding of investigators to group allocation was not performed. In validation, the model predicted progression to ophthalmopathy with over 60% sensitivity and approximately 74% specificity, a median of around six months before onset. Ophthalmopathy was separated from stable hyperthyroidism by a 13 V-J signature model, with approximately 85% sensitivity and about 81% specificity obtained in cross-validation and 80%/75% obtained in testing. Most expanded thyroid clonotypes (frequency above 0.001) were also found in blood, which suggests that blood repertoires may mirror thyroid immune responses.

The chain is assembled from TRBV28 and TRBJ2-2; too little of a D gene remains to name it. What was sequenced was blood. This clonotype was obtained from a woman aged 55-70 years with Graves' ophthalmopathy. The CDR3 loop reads CASGPNTGELFF. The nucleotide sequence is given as TGTGCCAGCGGGCCGAACACCGGGGAGCTGTTTTTT.